These T cell receptor beta chains were read from a single sample in a study of blood T cell repertoires in COVID-19. Profiling relied on immunoSEQ multiplex PCR, and the TCRdb table lists in-frame clones only, not all of them. The sample has 90,000 or so clones, less than 90% seen once. Input material: peripheral blood. Every receptor here comes from a human donor in a cohort sampled during active COVID-19. Each CDR3 is given with its conserved first and last residue. Size values are once, few and many counts, or a class for expanded clones, and some rows have none.

CDR3 protein | clone size | V gene | CDR3 length | J gene
CASSLAGTGGETQYF | . | TRBV5-6 | 15 | TRBJ2-5
CASHLAGSSYEQYF | . | TRBV2 | 14 | TRBJ2-7
CASSSGDSYGYTF | . | TRBV7-9 | 13 | TRBJ1-2
CASSLGDRVYEQYF | . | TRBV5-6 | 14 | TRBJ2-7
CASAGTGLSYGYTF | few | TRBV28 | 14 | TRBJ1-2
CSVVAVVGQPQHF | . | TRBV29-1 | 13 | TRBJ1-5
CASSLSGGYNEQFF | . | TRBV19 | 14 | TRBJ2-1
CASSLQGTAAYEQYF | . | TRBV7-9 | 15 | TRBJ2-7
CASSFKDRDNEQYF | . | TRBV28 | 14 | TRBJ2-7
CASSLGNRAETQYF | . | TRBV7-2 | 14 | TRBJ2-5
CASSLAVQGSGPQHF | . | TRBV5-8 | 15 | TRBJ1-5
CASSLGTDQNTEAFF | . | TRBV5-1 | 15 | TRBJ1-1
CASSPAGTSYEQYF | . | TRBV28 | 14 | TRBJ2-7
CASSPGTSFFYEQFF | . | TRBV9 | 15 | TRBJ2-1
CASTSNTGELFF | . | TRBV10-2 | 12 | TRBJ2-2
CASSRVTPSGNTIYF | . | TRBV4-1 | 15 | TRBJ1-3
CASSHRDSTDTQYF | . | TRBV4-3 | 14 | TRBJ2-3
CASSVPAGGIVNEQFF | once | TRBV9 | 16 | TRBJ2-1
CASSRSLDRRGNQPQHF | few | TRBV28 | 17 | TRBJ1-5
CSVAFTGSGELFF | few | TRBV29-1 | 13 | TRBJ2-2
CASSPQTDPLTDTQYF | . | TRBV7-9 | 16 | TRBJ2-3
CATTHVVGYTGELFF | . | TRBV15 | 15 | TRBJ2-2
CASSLSLPTAGPAFF | . | TRBV5-1 | 15 | TRBJ1-1
CASSPPDRESYEQFF | . | TRBV18 | 15 | TRBJ2-1
CASSQFPPEYNEQFF | . | TRBV3-1/TRBV3-2 | 15 | TRBJ2-1
CASSLSSDSPLHF | . | TRBV5-5 | 13 | TRBJ1-6
CASSPTGQDRAYEQYF | . | TRBV27 | 16 | TRBJ2-7
CASSFIPGQPQHF | . | TRBV28 | 13 | TRBJ1-5